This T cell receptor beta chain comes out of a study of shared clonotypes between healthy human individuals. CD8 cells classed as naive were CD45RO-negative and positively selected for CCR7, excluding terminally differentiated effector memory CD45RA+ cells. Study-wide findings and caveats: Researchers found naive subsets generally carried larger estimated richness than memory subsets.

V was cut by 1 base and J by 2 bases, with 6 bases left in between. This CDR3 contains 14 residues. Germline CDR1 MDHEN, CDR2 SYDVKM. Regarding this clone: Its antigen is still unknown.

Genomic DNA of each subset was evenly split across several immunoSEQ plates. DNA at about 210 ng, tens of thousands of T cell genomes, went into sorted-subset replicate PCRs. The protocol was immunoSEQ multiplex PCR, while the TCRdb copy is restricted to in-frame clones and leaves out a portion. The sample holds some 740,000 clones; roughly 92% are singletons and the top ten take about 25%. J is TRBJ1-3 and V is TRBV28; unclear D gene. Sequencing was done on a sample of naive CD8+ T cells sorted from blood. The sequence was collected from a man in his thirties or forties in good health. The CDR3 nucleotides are TGTGCCAGCAGTTTATCAGCTACTGGAAACACCATATATTTT. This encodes CASSLSATGNTIYF.